These 2 T cell receptor beta chains came from one sample sequenced in a study of blood T cell repertoires in COVID-19. Clones were sequenced by immunoSEQ multiplex PCR, and TCRdb holds only the in-frame ones, with some missing. The sample yields about 170,000 clones, around 82% seen once. Source material: peripheral blood. These receptors all come from a man aged 60 to 69 who had recovered from COVID-19.

The chain has TRBV18 and TRBJ2-4; 8 bases align to TRBD1. V shed 3 bases, J shed 0 bases, and the junction held 13 bases outside the gene matches. Germline V gene lookup returns CDR1 KGHSH and CDR2 LQKENI. This CDR3 spans 19 amino acids. The CDR3 reads CASSPYLSSTGEAKNIQYF. The CDR3, as DNA: TGTGCCAGCTCACCCTACCTAAGTTCGACAGGGGAAGCCAAAAACATTCAGTACTTC.

This clone occurred once. The V and J genes are TRBV24-1 and TRBJ1-4, with TRBD1 matching 7 bases. Per germline, CDR1 KGHDR and CDR2 SFDVKD. CDR3 size: 15 residues. V gave up 2 bases and J gave up 2 bases; unmatched junction bases: 1. The CDR3 protein is CATSDSGGTNEKLFF. CDR3 nucleotide sequence: TGTGCCACCAGTGATTCAGGGGGTACTAATGAAAAACTGTTTTTT.